Below, 9 T cell receptor beta chains from the same sample are listed, as sequenced in a study of shared clonotypes between healthy human individuals. The table came from immunoSEQ multiplex PCR; TCRdb's copy has only in-frame clones and leaves some out. The repertoire holds around 340,000 clones, with less than 75% as singletons. The sample was memory CD4+ T cells sorted from blood. Subset denoted: CD45RA-negative fraction. Receptors originate from a man in his thirties or forties in good health.

This chain joins TRBV28 and TRBJ2-7, with D possibly TRBD2 on 5 matching bases. V lost 2 bases and J 5 bases, leaving 16 bases between the germline ends. From germline, CDR1 is MDHEN and CDR2 SYDVKM. The CDR3 has 15 amino acids. CDR3 protein: CASSLGLLTSHEQYF. CDR3 coding DNA: TGTGCCAGCAGTTTAGGACTGTTAACATCTCACGAGCAGTACTTC.

CDR3 bases: TGTGCCAGCAGCCAGGGACACTACGAGCAGTACTTC. It yields the protein CASSQGHYEQYF. This chain uses TRBV11-1 with TRBJ2-7, with D perhaps TRBD1 (6 bases). This CDR3 is 12 amino acids long. CDR1 is SGHAT, CDR2 FQDESV, per germline (reference sequence). The ends were cut back, 5 bases at V and 3 bases at J, with 8 bases in the middle.

This chain uses TRBV2 with TRBJ2-1; D unclear. Germline V gives CDR1 SNHLY, CDR2 FYNNEI. CDR3 length equals 14 residues. V was pared by 7 bases and J by 2 bases, with 12 bases between. In nucleotides, the CDR3 is TGTGCCAGCACCAAGGGTCGAACCTACAATGAGCAGTTCTTC. Amino acid sequence: CASTKGRTYNEQFF.

The CDR3 is CASSLDRVNTEAFF. The CDR3 coding sequence is TGTGCCAGCAGTCTGGACAGGGTGAACACTGAAGCTTTCTTT. The chain couples TRBV2 to TRBJ1-1; TRBD1 matches at 8 bases. V trimming: 5 bases; J trimming: 0 bases; junction bases outside the gene matches: 2. CDR1 and CDR2 (germline): SNHLY, FYNNEI. The CDR3 totals 14 residues. Variable domain in full (rest from reference TRBV2 and TRBJ1-1): EPEVTQTPSHQVTQMGQEVILRCVPISNHLYFYWYRQILGQKVEFLVSFYNNEISEKSEIFDDQFSVERPDGSNFTLKIRSTKLEDSAMYFCASSLDRVNTEAFFGQGTRLTVV.

The chain carries TRBV11-3 and TRBJ2-1, with D perhaps being TRBD1 or TRBD2 (6 bases each). Between the trimmed V and J ends, which lost 0 bases and 7 bases, there was a span of 19 bases. Germline CDR1 and CDR2: SGHNT and YENEEA. The CDR3 has 17 amino acids. The CDR3 DNA sequence: TGTGCCAGCAGCTTAGACGGGGGCAGGGCCGCAGGTAATGAGCAGTTCTTC. It yields the protein CASSLDGGRAAGNEQFF.

This clone was counted at least ten times. J is TRBJ1-4 and V is TRBV7-9; 7 nucleotides match TRBD1. V lost 5 bases, J lost 5 bases, and 8 bases stayed unmatched. Germline CDR1 SEHNR, CDR2 FQNEAQ (reference sequence). The CDR3 covers 15 residues. CDR3 DNA: TGTGCCAGCAGCACCCAGGGGGGGGAAAATGAAAAACTGTTTTTT. Translation: CASSTQGGENEKLFF.

The rearrangement links TRBV14 to TRBJ1-2; D call uncertain. CDR3 length equals 14 residues. Trimming took off 0 bases at V and 3 bases at J, with 8 bases between the two ends. Germline CDR1 and CDR2: SGHDN and FVKESK. The CDR3 loop reads CASSQDSSYYGYTF. The CDR3 nucleotides read TGTGCCAGCAGCCAAGATTCATCATACTATGGCTACACCTTC.

The rearrangement joins TRBV30 to TRBJ1-4; the D gene is possibly TRBD1 (6 bases). Germline values: CDR1 GTSNPN, CDR2 SVGIG (reference sequence). The CDR3 is 15 residues long. Deletions cut 5 bases from V and 8 bases from J, with 21 bases between. CDR3 residues: CAWLKRGGRGEKLFF. For the CDR3, the DNA is TGTGCCTGGCTAAAAAGGGGGGGGCGCGGCGAAAAACTGTTTTTT.

The chain links TRBV7-9 to TRBJ2-5; no definite D call. This CDR3 region has 16 residues. Germline lookup yields CDR1 SEHNR and CDR2 FQNEAQ (reference sequence). V was shortened by 5 bases and J by 2 bases, with 18 bases between the two germline ends. The CDR3 bases are TGTGCCAGCAGCCTTCCCATATCGGCCTTTCAAGAGACCCAGTACTTC. Translated: CASSLPISAFQETQYF.